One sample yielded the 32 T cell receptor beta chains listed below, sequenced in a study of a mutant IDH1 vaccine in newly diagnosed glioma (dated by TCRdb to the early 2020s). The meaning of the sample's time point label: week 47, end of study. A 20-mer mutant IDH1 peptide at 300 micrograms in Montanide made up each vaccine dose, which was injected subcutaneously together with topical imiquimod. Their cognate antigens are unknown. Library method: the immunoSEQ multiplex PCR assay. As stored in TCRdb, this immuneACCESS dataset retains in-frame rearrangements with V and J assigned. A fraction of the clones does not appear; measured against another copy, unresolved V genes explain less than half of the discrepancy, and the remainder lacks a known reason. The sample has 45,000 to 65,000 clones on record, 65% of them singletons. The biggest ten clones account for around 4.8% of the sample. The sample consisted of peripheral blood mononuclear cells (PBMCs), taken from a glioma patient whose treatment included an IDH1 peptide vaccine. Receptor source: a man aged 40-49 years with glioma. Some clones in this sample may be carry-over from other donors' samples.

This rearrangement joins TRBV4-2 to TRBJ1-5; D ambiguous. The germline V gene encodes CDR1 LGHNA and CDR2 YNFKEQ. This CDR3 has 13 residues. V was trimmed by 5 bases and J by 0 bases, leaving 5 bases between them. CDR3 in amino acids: CASSYNSNQPQHF. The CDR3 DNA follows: TGTGCCAGCAGCTACAATAGCAATCAGCCCCAGCATTTT.

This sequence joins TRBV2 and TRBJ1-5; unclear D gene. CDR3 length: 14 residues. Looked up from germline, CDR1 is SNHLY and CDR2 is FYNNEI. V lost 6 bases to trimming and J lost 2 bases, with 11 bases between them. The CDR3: CASSSGLGNQPQHF. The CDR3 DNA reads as TGTGCCAGCAGCTCCGGGCTGGGCAATCAGCCCCAGCATTTT. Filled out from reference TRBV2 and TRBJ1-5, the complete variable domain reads EPEVTQTPSHQVTQMGQEVILRCVPISNHLYFYWYRQILGQKVEFLVSFYNNEISEKSEIFDDQFSVERPDGSNFTLKIRSTKLEDSAMYFCASSSGLGNQPQHFGDGTRLSIL.

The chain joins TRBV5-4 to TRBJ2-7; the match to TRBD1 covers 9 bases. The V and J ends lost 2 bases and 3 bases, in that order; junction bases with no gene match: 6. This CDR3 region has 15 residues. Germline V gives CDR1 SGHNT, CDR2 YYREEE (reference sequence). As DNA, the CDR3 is TGTGCCAGCAGCTTAGGGGGACAGGGCAACTACGAGCAGTACTTC. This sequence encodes CASSLGGQGNYEQYF.

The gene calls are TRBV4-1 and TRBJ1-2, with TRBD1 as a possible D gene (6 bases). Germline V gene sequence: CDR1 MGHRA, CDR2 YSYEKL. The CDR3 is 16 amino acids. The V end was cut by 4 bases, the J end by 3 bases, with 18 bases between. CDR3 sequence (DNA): TGCGCCAGCAGCCCCCTAGGACAGAAAGAGGACTATGGCTACACCTTC. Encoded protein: CASSPLGQKEDYGYTF.

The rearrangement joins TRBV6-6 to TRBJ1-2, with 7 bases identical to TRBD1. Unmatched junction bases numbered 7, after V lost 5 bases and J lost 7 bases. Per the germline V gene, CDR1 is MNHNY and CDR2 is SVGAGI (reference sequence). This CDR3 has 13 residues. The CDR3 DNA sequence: TGTGCCAGCAGTCAAAATTACAGGGGTGGCTACACCTTC. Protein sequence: CASSQNYRGGYTF.

CDR3 nucleotides: TGTGCCAGCAGCTTGGGGGGCTATAGTAATTCACCCCTCCACTTT. It codes for CASSLGGYSNSPLHF. This chain links TRBV7-9 with TRBJ1-6, with D maybe TRBD1 (6 bases). The CDR3 length is 15 residues. The V end lost 3 bases, the J end lost 6 bases, and 12 bases lay between the germline ends. Per germline, CDR1 SEHNR and CDR2 FQNEAQ (reference sequence).

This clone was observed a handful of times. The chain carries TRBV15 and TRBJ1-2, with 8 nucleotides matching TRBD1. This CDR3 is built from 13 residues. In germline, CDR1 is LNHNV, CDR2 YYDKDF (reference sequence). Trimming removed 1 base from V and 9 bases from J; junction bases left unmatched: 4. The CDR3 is CATSRGQGLSYTF. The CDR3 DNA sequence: TGTGCCACCAGCAGAGGACAGGGGTTGAGCTACACCTTC.

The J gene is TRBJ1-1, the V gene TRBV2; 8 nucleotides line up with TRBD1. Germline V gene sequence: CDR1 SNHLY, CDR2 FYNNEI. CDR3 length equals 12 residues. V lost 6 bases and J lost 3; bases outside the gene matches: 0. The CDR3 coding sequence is TGTGCCAGCAGGGGACAGGACACTGAAGCTTTCTTT. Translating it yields CASRGQDTEAFF.

CDR3 DNA: TGCGCCAGCAGCCAAGCTCCGGGACAGGGGCTATATGGCTACACCTTC. The encoded protein is CASSQAPGQGLYGYTF. The rearrangement links TRBV4-1 to TRBJ1-2, with 10 positions matching TRBD1. This CDR3 comprises 16 residues. J was trimmed by 5 bases and V by 1 base; bases with no gene match: 7. The V gene's germline CDR1 is MGHRA and CDR2 YSYEKL.

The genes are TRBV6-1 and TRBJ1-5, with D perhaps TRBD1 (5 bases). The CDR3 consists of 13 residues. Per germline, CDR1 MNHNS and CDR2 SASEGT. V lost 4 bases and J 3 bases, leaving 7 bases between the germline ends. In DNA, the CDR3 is TGTGCCAGCAGTGGAGGGGTCAATCAGCCCCAGCATTTT. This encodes CASSGGVNQPQHF.

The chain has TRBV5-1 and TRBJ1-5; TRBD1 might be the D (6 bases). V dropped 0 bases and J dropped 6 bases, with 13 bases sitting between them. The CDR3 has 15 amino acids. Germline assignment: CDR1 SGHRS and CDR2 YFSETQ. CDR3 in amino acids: CASSLAGGHGQPQHF. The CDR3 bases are TGCGCCAGCAGCTTGGCCGGGGGGCACGGTCAGCCCCAGCATTTT. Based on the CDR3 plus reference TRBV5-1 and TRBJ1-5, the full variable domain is KAGVTQTPRYLIKTRGQQVTLSCSPISGHRSVSWYQQTPGQGLQFLFEYFSETQRNKGNFPGRFSGRQFSNSRSEMNVSTLELGDSALYLCASSLAGGHGQPQHFGDGTRLSIL.

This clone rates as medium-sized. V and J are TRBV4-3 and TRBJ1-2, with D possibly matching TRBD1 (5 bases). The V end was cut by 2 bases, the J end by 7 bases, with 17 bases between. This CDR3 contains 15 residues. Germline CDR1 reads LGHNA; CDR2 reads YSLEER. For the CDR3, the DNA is TGCGCCAGCAGCCAATCGGTAGGGGAACCGTCTGGCTACACCTTC. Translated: CASSQSVGEPSGYTF.

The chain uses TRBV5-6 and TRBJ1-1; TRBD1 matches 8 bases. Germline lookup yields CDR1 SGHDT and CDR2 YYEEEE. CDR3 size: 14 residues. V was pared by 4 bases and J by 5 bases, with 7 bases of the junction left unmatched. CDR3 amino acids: CASSLGQGITEAFF. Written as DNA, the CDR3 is TGTGCCAGCAGCCTCGGACAGGGTATAACTGAAGCTTTCTTT. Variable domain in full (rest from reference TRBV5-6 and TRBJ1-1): DAGVTQSPTHLIKTRGQQVTLRCSPKSGHDTVSWYQQALGQGPQFIFQYYEEEERQRGNFPDRFSGHQFPNYSSELNVNALLLGDSALYLCASSLGQGITEAFFGQGTRLTVV.

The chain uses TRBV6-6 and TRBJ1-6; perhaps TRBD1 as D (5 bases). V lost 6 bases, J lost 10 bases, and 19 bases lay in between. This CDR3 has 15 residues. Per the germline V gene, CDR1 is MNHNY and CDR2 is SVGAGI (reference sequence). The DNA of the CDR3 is TGTGCCAGCAGGCCCCCGCAGGGCCAAGGGTCACCCCTCCACTTT. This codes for CASRPPQGQGSPLHF.

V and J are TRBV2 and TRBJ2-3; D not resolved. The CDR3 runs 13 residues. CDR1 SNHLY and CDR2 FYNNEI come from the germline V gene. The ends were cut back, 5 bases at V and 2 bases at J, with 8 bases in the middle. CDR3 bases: TGTGCCAGCAGTAAGACTTACACAGATACGCAGTATTTT. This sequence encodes CASSKTYTDTQYF. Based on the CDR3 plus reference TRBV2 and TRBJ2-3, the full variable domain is EPEVTQTPSHQVTQMGQEVILRCVPISNHLYFYWYRQILGQKVEFLVSFYNNEISEKSEIFDDQFSVERPDGSNFTLKIRSTKLEDSAMYFCASSKTYTDTQYFGPGTRLTVL.

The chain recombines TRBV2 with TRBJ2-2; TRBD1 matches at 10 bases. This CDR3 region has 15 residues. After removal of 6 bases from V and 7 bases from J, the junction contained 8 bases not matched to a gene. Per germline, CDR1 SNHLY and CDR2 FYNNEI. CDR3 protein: CASSLRDRGDGELFF. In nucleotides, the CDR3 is TGTGCCAGCAGCTTAAGGGACAGGGGTGACGGGGAGCTGTTTTTT. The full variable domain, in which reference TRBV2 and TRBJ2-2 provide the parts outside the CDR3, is EPEVTQTPSHQVTQMGQEVILRCVPISNHLYFYWYRQILGQKVEFLVSFYNNEISEKSEIFDDQFSVERPDGSNFTLKIRSTKLEDSAMYFCASSLRDRGDGELFFGEGSRLTVL.

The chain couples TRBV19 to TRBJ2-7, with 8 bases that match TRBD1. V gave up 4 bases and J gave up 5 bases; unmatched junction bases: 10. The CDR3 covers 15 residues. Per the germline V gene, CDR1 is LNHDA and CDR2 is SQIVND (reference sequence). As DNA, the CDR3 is TGTGCCAGTAGTAGACAGGGGAAGACCGGGAACGAGCAGTACTTC. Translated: CASSRQGKTGNEQYF.

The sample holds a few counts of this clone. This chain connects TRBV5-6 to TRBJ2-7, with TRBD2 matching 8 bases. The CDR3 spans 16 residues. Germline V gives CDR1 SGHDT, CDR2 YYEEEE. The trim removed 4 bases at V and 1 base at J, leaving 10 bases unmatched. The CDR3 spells CASSNVPAGESYEQYF. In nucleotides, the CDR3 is TGTGCCAGCAGCAATGTCCCAGCGGGGGAGTCCTACGAGCAGTACTTC.

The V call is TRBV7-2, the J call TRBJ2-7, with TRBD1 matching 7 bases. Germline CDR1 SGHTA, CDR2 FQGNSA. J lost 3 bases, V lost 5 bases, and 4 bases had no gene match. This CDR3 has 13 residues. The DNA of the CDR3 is TGTGCCAGCAGCACATACAGGGGCTACGAGCAGTACTTC. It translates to CASSTYRGYEQYF.

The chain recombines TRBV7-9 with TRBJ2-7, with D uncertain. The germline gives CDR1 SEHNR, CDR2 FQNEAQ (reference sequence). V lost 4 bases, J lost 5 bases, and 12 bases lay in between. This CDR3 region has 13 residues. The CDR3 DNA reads TGTGCCAGCAGCTCACCTAATCGGGACGAGCAGTACTTC. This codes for CASSSPNRDEQYF.

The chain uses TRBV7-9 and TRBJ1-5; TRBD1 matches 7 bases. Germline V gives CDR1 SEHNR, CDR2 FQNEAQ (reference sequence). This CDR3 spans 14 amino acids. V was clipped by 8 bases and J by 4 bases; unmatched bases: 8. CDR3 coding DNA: TGTGCCAGCGATTCGGGACAGCCAAATCAGCCCCAGCATTTT. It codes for CASDSGQPNQPQHF.

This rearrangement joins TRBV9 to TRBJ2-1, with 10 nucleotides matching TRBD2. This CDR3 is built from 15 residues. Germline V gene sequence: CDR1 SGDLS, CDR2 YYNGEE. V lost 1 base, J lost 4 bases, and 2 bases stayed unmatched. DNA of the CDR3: TGTGCCAGCAGCGTACTACTAGCGGGGTACAATGAGCAGTTCTTC. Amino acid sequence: CASSVLLAGYNEQFF.

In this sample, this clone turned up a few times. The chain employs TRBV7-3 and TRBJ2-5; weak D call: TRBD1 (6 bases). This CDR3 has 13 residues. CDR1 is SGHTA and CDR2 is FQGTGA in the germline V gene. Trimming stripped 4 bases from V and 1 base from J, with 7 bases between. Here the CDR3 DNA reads TGTGCCAGCAGCTCACAGGGCCAAGAGACCCAGTACTTC. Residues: CASSSQGQETQYF.

The CDR3 protein is CASRPGRYNEKLFF. The CDR3 DNA reads as TGTGCCAGCAGACCGGGACGTTATAATGAAAAACTGTTTTTT. The V gene is TRBV7-2, the J gene TRBJ1-4, with TRBD1 as a possible D gene (5 bases). Germline V gene lookup returns CDR1 SGHTA and CDR2 FQGNSA. CDR3 length: 14 residues. V was clipped by 6 bases and J by 4 bases, with 12 bases between them.

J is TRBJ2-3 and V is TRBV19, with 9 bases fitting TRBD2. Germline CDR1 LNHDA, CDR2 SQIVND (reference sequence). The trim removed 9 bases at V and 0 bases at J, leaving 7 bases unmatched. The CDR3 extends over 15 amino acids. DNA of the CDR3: TGTGCCAGCGGGGGCGGGGGGGCCAGCACAGATACGCAGTATTTT. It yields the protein CASGGGGASTDTQYF.

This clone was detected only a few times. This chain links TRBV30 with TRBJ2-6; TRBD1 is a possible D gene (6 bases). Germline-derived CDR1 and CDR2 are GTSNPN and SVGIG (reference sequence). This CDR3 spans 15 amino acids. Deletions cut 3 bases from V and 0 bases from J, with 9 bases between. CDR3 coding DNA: TGTGCCTGGAGCCTAGGGGGCTCTGGGGCCAACGTCCTGACTTTC. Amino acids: CAWSLGGSGANVLTF.

CDR3 protein: CASSLEGPDTQYF. For the CDR3, the DNA is TGTGCCAGCAGCCTAGAGGGCCCGGATACGCAGTATTTT. The V gene is TRBV7-8, the J gene TRBJ2-3; D may be TRBD2 (5 bases). Between the trimmed V and J ends, which lost 5 bases and 6 bases, there was a span of 12 bases. Per germline, CDR1 SGHVS and CDR2 FQNEAQ. There are 13 residues in the CDR3.

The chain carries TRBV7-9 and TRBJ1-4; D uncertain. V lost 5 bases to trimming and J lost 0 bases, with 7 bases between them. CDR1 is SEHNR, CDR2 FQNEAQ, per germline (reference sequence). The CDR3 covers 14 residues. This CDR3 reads CASSRPATNEKLFF. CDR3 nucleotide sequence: TGTGCCAGCAGCCGACCCGCAACTAATGAAAAACTGTTTTTT.

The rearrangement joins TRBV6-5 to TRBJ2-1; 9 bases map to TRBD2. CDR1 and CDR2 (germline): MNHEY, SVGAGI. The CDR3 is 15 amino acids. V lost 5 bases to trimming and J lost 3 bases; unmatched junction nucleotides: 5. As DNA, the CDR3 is TGTGCCAGCAGTCCCGAGCGGGGGGTCTACAATGAGCAGTTCTTC. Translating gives CASSPERGVYNEQFF.

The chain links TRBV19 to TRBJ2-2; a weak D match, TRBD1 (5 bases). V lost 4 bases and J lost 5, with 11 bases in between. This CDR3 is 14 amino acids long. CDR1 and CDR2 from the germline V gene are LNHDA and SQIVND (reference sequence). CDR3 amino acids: CASSKSRATGELFF. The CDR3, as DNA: TGTGCCAGTAGTAAATCCAGGGCGACCGGGGAGCTGTTTTTT.

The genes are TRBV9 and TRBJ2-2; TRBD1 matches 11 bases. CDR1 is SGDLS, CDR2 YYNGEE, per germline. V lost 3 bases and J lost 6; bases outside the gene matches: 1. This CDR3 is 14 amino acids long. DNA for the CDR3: TGTGCCAGCAGCGAGGGACAGGGGGCCGGGGAGCTGTTTTTT. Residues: CASSEGQGAGELFF.

This CDR3 reads CARPPTGPRSYEQYF. The DNA for the CDR3 is TGCGCCAGACCCCCGACGGGACCCCGCTCCTACGAGCAGTACTTC. This chain uses TRBV4-1 with TRBJ2-7; D is possibly TRBD1 or TRBD2 (5 bases each). Per germline, CDR1 MGHRA and CDR2 YSYEKL. The CDR3 has 15 amino acids. Trimming shortened V by 9 bases and J by 0 bases, and 18 bases separated the two germline ends.